A selection of T cell receptor beta chains follows, all from one sample in a study of blood T cell repertoires in COVID-19. TCRdb's table, derived via immunoSEQ multiplex PCR, lists solely in-frame clones and lacks some. This sample has approximately 180,000 clones, with roughly 84% found just once. Input material: peripheral blood. The receptors come from a woman aged 40 to 50 with COVID-19, enrolled during active disease. CDR3s include the opening cysteine and the closing phenylalanine or tryptophan. D genes are given only for firm matches. Clone size, where shown, is once, few, many, or a class for clones that have expanded.

>TRBJ1-2|NA|TRBV5-1|NA
CASSGGGVRDGYTF
TGCGCCAGCAGCGGCGGAGGAGTTCGGGATGGCTACACCTTC
>TRBJ2-7|TRBD1|TRBV5-1|NA
CASSISGTGKYEQYF
TGCGCCAGCAGCATCTCCGGGACAGGGAAGTACGAGCAGTACTTC
>TRBJ2-7|TRBD1|TRBV6-5|once
CASSPPGQVYEQYF
TGTGCCAGCAGTCCCCCGGGACAGGTCTACGAGCAGTACTTC
>TRBJ2-2|TRBD1|TRBV27|NA
CASRTGGRANTGELFF
TGTGCCAGCAGGACAGGGGGACGTGCGAACACCGGGGAGCTGTTTTTT
>TRBJ2-7|TRBD1|TRBV4-1|NA
CASSQDWAGGRYEQYF
TGCGCCAGCAGCCAAGATTGGGCAGGGGGTCGGTACGAGCAGTACTTC
>TRBJ1-5|NA|TRBV19|once
CASIPRVDSPSPQHF
TGTGCCAGTATCCCCCGGGTGGACAGCCCCAGCCCCCAGCATTTT
>TRBJ2-3|TRBD2|TRBV6-4|NA
CASSEWGGRSTDTQYF
TGTGCCAGCAGTGAGTGGGGCGGGAGGTCCACAGATACGCAGTATTTT
>TRBJ2-1|NA|TRBV27|NA
CASRTRGSSYNEQFF
TGTGCCAGCAGAACACGGGGTAGCTCCTACAATGAGCAGTTCTTC
>TRBJ1-5|TRBD1|TRBV7-2|NA
CASSSGQGGVQPQHF
TGTGCCAGCAGCTCCGGACAGGGCGGGGTCCAGCCCCAGCATTTT
>TRBJ1-6|TRBD1|TRBV7-2|NA
CASSSQQGGRNSPLHF
TGTGCCAGCAGCTCACAGCAGGGGGGAAGGAATTCACCCCTCCACTTT
>TRBJ1-4|NA|TRBV10-1|NA
CASSEGSGARILF
TGCGCCAGCAGTGAGGGGTCCGGAGCCCGAATCCTTTTT
>TRBJ1-5|NA|TRBV2|once
CASSLEGHRRPQHF
TGTGCCAGCAGTTTGGAGGGGCACCGGCGGCCCCAGCATTTT
>TRBJ2-1|NA|TRBV9|NA
CASSVGVEQFF
TGTGCCAGCAGCGTAGGAGTTGAGCAGTTCTTC
>TRBJ1-1|TRBD1|TRBV28|once
CASSFRGLSTEAFF
TGTGCCAGCAGTTTCAGGGGGCTGTCGACTGAAGCTTTCTTT
>TRBJ2-2|NA|TRBV12-3/TRBV12-4|few
CALRAGDTGELFF
TGTGCCCTTAGGGCAGGGGACACCGGGGAGCTGTTTTTT
>TRBJ1-2|TRBD1|TRBV10-2|few
CASSRDSANYGYTF
TGCGCCAGCAGCAGGGACAGCGCTAACTATGGCTACACCTTC
>TRBJ2-3|TRBD1|TRBV2|NA
CASSARTGQDTQYF
TGTGCCAGCAGTGCGAGGACAGGACAAGATACGCAGTATTTT
>TRBJ2-7|NA|TRBV19|NA
CASTLGSARIGAYEQYF
TGTGCCAGTACCCTGGGTTCCGCGCGTATCGGAGCCTACGAGCAGTACTTC
>TRBJ2-7|NA|TRBV5-5|NA
CASSLASEDYEQYF
TGTGCCAGCAGCTTGGCAAGCGAAGATTACGAGCAGTACTTC
>TRBJ1-1|TRBD1|TRBV6-5|NA
CASGWTGRATEAFF
TGTGCCAGCGGATGGACAGGGCGGGCCACTGAAGCTTTCTTT
>TRBJ1-6|TRBD1|TRBV10-3|NA
CAISDRDSPLHF
TGTGCCATCAGCGACAGGGATTCACCCCTCCACTTT
>TRBJ1-1|NA|TRBV9|NA
CASSLGPGDTEAFF
TGTGCCAGCAGCCTCGGACCGGGGGACACTGAAGCTTTCTTT
>TRBJ1-1|NA|TRBV12-5|NA
CASQMDLNTEAFF
TGTGCTAGTCAAATGGACTTGAACACTGAAGCTTTCTTT
>TRBJ1-1|NA|TRBV24-1|NA
CATSDLPPGAQGTEAFF
TGTGCCACCAGTGATTTGCCCCCCGGGGCTCAGGGGACTGAAGCTTTCTTT
>TRBJ2-5|NA|TRBV20-1|NA
CSATQVETQYF
TGCAGTGCCACACAAGTAGAGACCCAGTACTTC
>TRBJ2-7|NA|TRBV28|NA
CASTPLGRNEQYF
TGTGCCAGCACCCCTTTAGGGAGGAACGAGCAGTACTTC
>TRBJ1-3|TRBD1|TRBV28|NA
CASSFYRGDYVGNTIYF
TGTGCCAGCAGTTTTTACAGGGGAGATTATGTTGGAAACACCATATATTTT
>TRBJ1-4|TRBD1|TRBV15|NA
CATSRVGTGGEKLFF
TGTGCCACCAGCAGAGTCGGGACAGGGGGAGAAAAACTGTTTTTT
>TRBJ2-1|TRBD2|TRBV18|NA
CASSSRTSGKYNEQFF
TGTGCCAGCTCATCACGGACTAGCGGGAAGTACAATGAGCAGTTCTTC
>TRBJ1-2|NA|TRBV9|once
CASSVGPTPNYGYTF
TGTGCCAGCAGCGTAGGGCCAACCCCCAACTATGGCTACACCTTC
>TRBJ1-2|NA|TRBV25-1|NA
CASSERIRGDGYTF
TGTGCCAGCAGTGAAAGGATCCGGGGAGATGGCTACACCTTC
>TRBJ2-6|NA|TRBV7-9|NA
CASSSSTAGANVLTF
TGTGCCAGCAGCTCATCGACTGCTGGGGCCAACGTCCTGACTTTC
>TRBJ1-4|TRBD1|TRBV29-1|once
CSVLGQGSNEKLFF
TGCAGCGTCCTCGGACAGGGGTCTAATGAAAAACTGTTTTTT
>TRBJ2-5|TRBD1|TRBV7-3|NA
CASSPRGQKETQYF
TGTGCCAGCAGCCCGAGGGGACAGAAAGAGACCCAGTACTTC
>TRBJ2-7|NA|TRBV11-2|NA
CASTSLAVYEQYF
TGTGCCAGCACTAGTTTAGCGGTCTACGAGCAGTACTTC
>TRBJ2-4|NA|TRBV2|NA
CASSVSRMSKNIQYF
TGTGCCAGCAGTGTTTCTAGGATGTCCAAAAACATTCAGTACTTC
>TRBJ2-3|NA|TRBV27|NA
CASTSLPGRLGTDTQYF
TGTGCCAGCACATCTCTACCCGGGAGACTAGGCACAGATACGCAGTATTTT
>TRBJ2-2|NA|TRBV23-1|NA
CASSQSWAVRNTGELFF
TGCGCCAGCAGTCAATCGTGGGCCGTTAGGAACACCGGGGAGCTGTTTTTT
>TRBJ1-6|TRBD1|TRBV5-1|NA
CASTPGQGPVVNSPLHF
TGCGCCAGCACACCGGGACAGGGGCCCGTGGTTAATTCACCCCTCCACTTT
>TRBJ1-5|NA|TRBV24-1|NA
CATGQGISQPQHF
TGTGCCACCGGCCAGGGTATCAGTCAGCCCCAGCATTTT